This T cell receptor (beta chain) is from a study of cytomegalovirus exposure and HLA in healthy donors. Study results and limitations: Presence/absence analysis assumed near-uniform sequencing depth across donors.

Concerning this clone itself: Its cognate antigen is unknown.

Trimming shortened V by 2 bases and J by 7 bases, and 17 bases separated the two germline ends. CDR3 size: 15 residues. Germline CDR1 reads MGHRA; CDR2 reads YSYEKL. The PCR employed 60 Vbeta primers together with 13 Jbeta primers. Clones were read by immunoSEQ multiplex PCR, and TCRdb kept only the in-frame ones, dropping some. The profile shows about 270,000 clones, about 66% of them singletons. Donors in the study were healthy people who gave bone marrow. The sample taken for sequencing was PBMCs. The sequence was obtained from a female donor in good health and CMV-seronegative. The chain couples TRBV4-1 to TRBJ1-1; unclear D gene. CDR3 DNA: TGCGCCAGCAGCCAACTGTTGGCAGGAACATTTGAAGCTTTCTTT. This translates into CASSQLLAGTFEAFF.